These T cell receptor beta chains were read from a single sample in a study of neurological immune-mediated disorders. TCRdb re-called the 5' RACE reads with MiXCR, one entry per CDR3 protein. The sample carries 100,000 to 150,000 distinct CDR3 sequences, more than 2.5% recorded once. The sequenced sample was PBMCs. The receptor set was obtained from a woman aged 25 to 39 with multiple sclerosis. The CDR3 runs from the conserved cysteine through the conserved F or W. The D gene is left open where the match is weak. The size of a clone is reported for some rows only, either as once, few or many, or as a class for expanded clones.

v_gene: TRBV7-6
len: 16
d_gene: TRBD2
abundance: few
j_gene: TRBJ2-1
CDR3nt: TGTGCCAGCAGCCGGTTAACTAGCGGATCCTACAATGAGCAGTTCTTC
CDR3aa: CASSRLTSGSYNEQFF

v_gene: TRBV10-3
len: 14
d_gene: -
abundance: -
j_gene: TRBJ2-2
CDR3nt: TGTGCCATTAGGAGGGGGGTCTCCACCGGGGAGCTGTTTTTT
CDR3aa: CAIRRGVSTGELFF

v_gene: TRBV4-1
len: 12
d_gene: -
abundance: many
j_gene: TRBJ2-5
CDR3nt: TGCGCCAGCAGTTCCGGGCGGGAGACCCAGTACTTC
CDR3aa: CASSSGRETQYF

v_gene: TRBV12-3/TRBV12-4
len: 16
d_gene: TRBD1
abundance: many
j_gene: TRBJ2-2
CDR3nt: TGTGCCAGCAGTTTAGGGTCGGGACAGGCCACCGGGGAGCTGTTTTTT
CDR3aa: CASSLGSGQATGELFF

v_gene: TRBV20-1
len: 12
d_gene: -
abundance: many
j_gene: TRBJ2-3
CDR3nt: TGCAGTGTCCGATCACAGCCAGATACGCAGTATTTT
CDR3aa: CSVRSQPDTQYF

v_gene: TRBV5-1
len: 14
d_gene: -
abundance: many
j_gene: TRBJ1-1
CDR3nt: TGCGCCAGCAGCCCCTCGGGAGTTCCGGGTGAAGCTTTCTTT
CDR3aa: CASSPSGVPGEAFF

v_gene: TRBV27
len: 16
d_gene: TRBD2
abundance: many
j_gene: TRBJ2-1
CDR3nt: TGTGCCAGCAGTTTTATCGACCATCCTAGCGGGAGGAAGCAGTTCTTC
CDR3aa: CASSFIDHPSGRKQFF

v_gene: TRBV18
len: 14
d_gene: -
abundance: many
j_gene: TRBJ2-6
CDR3nt: TGTGCCAGCTCATCGGGGACTGGGGCCAACGTCCTGACTTTC
CDR3aa: CASSSGTGANVLTF

v_gene: TRBV7-2
len: 13
d_gene: -
abundance: many
j_gene: TRBJ1-5
CDR3nt: TGTGCCAGCAGCCCACAGGCCCAGGAGCCCCAGCATTTT
CDR3aa: CASSPQAQEPQHF

v_gene: TRBV12-3/TRBV12-4
len: 15
d_gene: TRBD2
abundance: many
j_gene: TRBJ2-1
CDR3nt: TGTGCCAGTTCATCAAGAATGAGCGGGAGTAATGAGCAGTTCTTC
CDR3aa: CASSSRMSGSNEQFF

v_gene: TRBV7-2
len: 15
d_gene: -
abundance: many
j_gene: TRBJ1-2
CDR3nt: TGTGCCAGCAGCTTAGTTCCAGGGGAAGGATATGGCTACACCTTC
CDR3aa: CASSLVPGEGYGYTF

v_gene: TRBV12-3/TRBV12-4
len: 16
d_gene: TRBD2
abundance: many
j_gene: TRBJ2-4
CDR3nt: TGTGCCAGCAAACTGGGCACTAGCGGGGGCAAAAACATTCAGTACTTC
CDR3aa: CASKLGTSGGKNIQYF

v_gene: TRBV7-2
len: 16
d_gene: -
abundance: many
j_gene: TRBJ2-7
CDR3nt: TGTGCCAGCAGCTTAGGCCCCCTAGGGATCCCCTACGAGCAGTACTTC
CDR3aa: CASSLGPLGIPYEQYF